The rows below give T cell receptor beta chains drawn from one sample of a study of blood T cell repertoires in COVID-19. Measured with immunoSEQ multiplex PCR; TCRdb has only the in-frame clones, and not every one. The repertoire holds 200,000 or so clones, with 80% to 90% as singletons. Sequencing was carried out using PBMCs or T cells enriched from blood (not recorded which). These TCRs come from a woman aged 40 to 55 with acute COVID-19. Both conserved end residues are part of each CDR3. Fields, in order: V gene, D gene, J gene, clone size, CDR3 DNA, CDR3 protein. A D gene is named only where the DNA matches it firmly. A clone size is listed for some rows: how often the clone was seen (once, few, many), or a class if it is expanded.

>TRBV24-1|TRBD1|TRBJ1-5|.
TGTGCCACCAGTGACCCGGGACAGGGGGACAATCAGCCCCAGCATTTT
CATSDPGQGDNQPQHF
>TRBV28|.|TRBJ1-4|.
TGTGCCAGCAGTACCAGCGGTAATGAAAAACTGTTTTTT
CASSTSGNEKLFF
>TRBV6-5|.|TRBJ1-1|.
TGTGCCAGCAGTTTGAGACAGAGCACTGAAGCTTTCTTT
CASSLRQSTEAFF
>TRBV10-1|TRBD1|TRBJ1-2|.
TGCGCCAGCAGTGATGACAGAGGGGGCACCTATGGCTACACCTTC
CASSDDRGGTYGYTF
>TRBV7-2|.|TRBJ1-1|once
TGTGCCAGCAGCCAGGCGGCGGGGTCCCGTAGAACTGAAGCTTTCTTT
CASSQAAGSRRTEAFF
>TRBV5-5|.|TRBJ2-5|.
TGTGCCAGCAGCTTAGGGTTTAGGACAATTTATCAAGAGACCCAGTACTTC
CASSLGFRTIYQETQYF
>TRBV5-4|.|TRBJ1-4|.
TGTGCCAGCAGCCCTGGAGGGTCCAGGGCGGATGAAAAACTGTTTTTT
CASSPGGSRADEKLFF
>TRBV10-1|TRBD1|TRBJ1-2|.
TGCGCCAGCAGTAAGCATGGACAGGGGTTCTATGGCTACACCTTC
CASSKHGQGFYGYTF
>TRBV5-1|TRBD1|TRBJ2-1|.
TGCGCCAGCAGCTTGGAGGGGACAGGGCGCAATGAGCAGTTCTTC
CASSLEGTGRNEQFF
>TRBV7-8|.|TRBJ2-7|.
TGTGCCAGCAGCCAACTTTACGAGCAGTACTTC
CASSQLYEQYF
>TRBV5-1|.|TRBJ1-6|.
TGCGCCAGCAGCCAACAATCTTCACAGGGTTCACCCCTCCACTTT
CASSQQSSQGSPLHF
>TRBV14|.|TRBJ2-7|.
TGTGCCAGCAGCCAAACCTCAGGATACGAGCAGTACTTC
CASSQTSGYEQYF
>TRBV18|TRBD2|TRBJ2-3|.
TGTGCCAGCTCACTCCGGGTAGCGGGGGACACAGATACGCAGTATTTT
CASSLRVAGDTDTQYF
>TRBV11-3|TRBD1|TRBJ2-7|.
TGTGCCAGCAGCTCCGGGACAGGGGGAAGCGAGCAGTACTTC
CASSSGTGGSEQYF
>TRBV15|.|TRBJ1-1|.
TGTGCCACCAGCAGAGGCCAGGGTTTGGGGAACACTGAAGCTTTCTTT
CATSRGQGLGNTEAFF
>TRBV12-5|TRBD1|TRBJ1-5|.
TGTGCTAGCAAGGGACAGGGGGACCAGCCCCAGCATTTT
CASKGQGDQPQHF
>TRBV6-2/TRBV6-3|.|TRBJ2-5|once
TGTGCCAGCAGTTCGGTGGGAGAGGCCCCATGGTACTTC
CASSSVGEAPWYF
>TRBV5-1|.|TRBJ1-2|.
TGCGCCAGCAGCTTGGGAGTATCGCCCTATGGCTACACCTTC
CASSLGVSPYGYTF
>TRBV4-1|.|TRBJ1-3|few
TGCGCCAGCAGCCAAGTCCTGGGAGCTGGAAACACCATATATTTT
CASSQVLGAGNTIYF
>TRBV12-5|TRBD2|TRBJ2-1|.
TGTGCTAGTGGTTCATTAGCGGGGGGGTTCTACAATGAGCAGTTCTTC
CASGSLAGGFYNEQFF
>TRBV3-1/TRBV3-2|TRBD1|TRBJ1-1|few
TGTGCCAGCAGCAGCCGGGACAGGGGACGGACTGAAGCTTTCTTT
CASSSRDRGRTEAFF
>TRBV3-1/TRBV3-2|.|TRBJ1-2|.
TGTGCCAGCAGCCAGCTAGGGAATCAGGGTGGCTACACCTTC
CASSQLGNQGGYTF
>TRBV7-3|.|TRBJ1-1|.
TGTGCCAGCAGCTTAAACGGGGTGGGCACTGAAGCTTTCTTT
CASSLNGVGTEAFF
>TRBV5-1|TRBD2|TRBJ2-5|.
TGCGCCAGCAGCTCGGGAGGGGGAAGAGAGACCCAGTACTTC
CASSSGGGRETQYF
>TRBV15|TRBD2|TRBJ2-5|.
TGTGCCACCAGCAGAGATCTAGCGGGGGAAGAGACCCAGTACTTC
CATSRDLAGEETQYF
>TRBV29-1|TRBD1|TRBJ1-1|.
TGCAGCGTTAATTTAGGACAGGGGAGGCCTGAAGCTTTCTTT
CSVNLGQGRPEAFF
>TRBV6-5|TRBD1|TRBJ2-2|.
TGTGCCAGCAGACTGAACAGGGGGACCGGGGAGCTGTTTTTT
CASRLNRGTGELFF
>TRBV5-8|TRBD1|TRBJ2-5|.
TGTGCCAGCAGGCCCCGGACAGGCGGGGAGACCCAGTACTTC
CASRPRTGGETQYF
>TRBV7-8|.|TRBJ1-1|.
TGTGCCAGCAGCTTAGCGCTGGGCGAACTGAACACTGAAGCTTTCTTT
CASSLALGELNTEAFF
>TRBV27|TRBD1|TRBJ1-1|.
TGTGCCAGCGGCCGGACAGGGGTGGCGGTTGAAGCTTTCTTT
CASGRTGVAVEAFF
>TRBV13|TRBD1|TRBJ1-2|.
TGTGCCAGCAGCTTAGGACAGGGGATTAACTATGGCTACACCTTC
CASSLGQGINYGYTF
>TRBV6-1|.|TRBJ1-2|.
TGTGCCAGCAGTGTCCGGTCCTCTTTCAAACAGGACTATGGCTACACCTTC
CASSVRSSFKQDYGYTF
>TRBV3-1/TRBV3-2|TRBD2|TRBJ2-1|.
TGTGCCAGCAGCCAACGCGGACTAGCGGGCTACAATGAGCAGTTCTTC
CASSQRGLAGYNEQFF
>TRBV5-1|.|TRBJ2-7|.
TGCGCCAGCAGCGTAACCCTCCAACAGGGCGCCGCCTACGAGCAGTACTTC
CASSVTLQQGAAYEQYF
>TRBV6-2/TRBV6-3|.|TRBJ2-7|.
TGTGCCAGCAGTTCCCTACAGGGTGCCTACGAGCAGTACTTC
CASSSLQGAYEQYF
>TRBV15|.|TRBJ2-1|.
TGTGCCACCAGCAGAGATCGGCTTAGCGGATCCTACAATGAGCAGTTCTTC
CATSRDRLSGSYNEQFF
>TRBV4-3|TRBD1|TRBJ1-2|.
TGCGCCAGCAGCCGTTTGACAGGGGGCAACTATGGCTACACCTTC
CASSRLTGGNYGYTF
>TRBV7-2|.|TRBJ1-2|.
TGTGCCAGCAGCCCCACTCGGGGCTATGGCTACACCTTC
CASSPTRGYGYTF
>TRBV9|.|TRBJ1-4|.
TGTGCCAGCAGCGTAGACGCGGGGCGTTTGGGTGAAAAACTGTTTTTT
CASSVDAGRLGEKLFF
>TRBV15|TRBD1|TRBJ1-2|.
TGTGCCACCAGCAGAGGGGACAGCAACTATGGCTACACCTTC
CATSRGDSNYGYTF
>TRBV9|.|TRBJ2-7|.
TGTGCCAGCAGTCGTGACTTCGGCGAGCAGTACTTC
CASSRDFGEQYF
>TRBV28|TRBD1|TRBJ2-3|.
TGTGCCAGCAAGGACAGGGGACGCGTTACGCAGTATTTT
CASKDRGRVTQYF
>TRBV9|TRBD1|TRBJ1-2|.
TGTGCCAGCAGCGTGGGGACAGGGGTGGGCTATGGCTACACCTTC
CASSVGTGVGYGYTF